The T cell receptor (beta chain) described here comes from a study of shared clonotypes between healthy human individuals. CD8 cells regarded as naive lacked CD45RO, were positively chosen for CCR7, and omitted terminally differentiated effector memory CD45RA+ cells. The CDR3 is 18 residues long. In germline, CDR1 is SNHLY, CDR2 FYNNEI. Deletions cut 3 bases from V and 0 bases from J, with 18 bases between. Produced via immunoSEQ multiplex PCR; TCRdb's table is partial and in-frame only. The data show 760,000 or so clones, with roughly 96% seen just once and about 0.21% held by the top ten. The sequenced sample was naive CD8+ T cells sorted from blood. The genes are TRBV2 and TRBJ2-4; tentative D call: TRBD2 (7 bases). The receptor's source is a man aged 30 to 45 in good health. The CDR3 DNA sequence: TGTGCCAGCAGTGAGGGGCAGGGGAGGGAACTAGCCAAAAACATTCAGTACTTC. Translating gives CASSEGQGRELAKNIQYF.